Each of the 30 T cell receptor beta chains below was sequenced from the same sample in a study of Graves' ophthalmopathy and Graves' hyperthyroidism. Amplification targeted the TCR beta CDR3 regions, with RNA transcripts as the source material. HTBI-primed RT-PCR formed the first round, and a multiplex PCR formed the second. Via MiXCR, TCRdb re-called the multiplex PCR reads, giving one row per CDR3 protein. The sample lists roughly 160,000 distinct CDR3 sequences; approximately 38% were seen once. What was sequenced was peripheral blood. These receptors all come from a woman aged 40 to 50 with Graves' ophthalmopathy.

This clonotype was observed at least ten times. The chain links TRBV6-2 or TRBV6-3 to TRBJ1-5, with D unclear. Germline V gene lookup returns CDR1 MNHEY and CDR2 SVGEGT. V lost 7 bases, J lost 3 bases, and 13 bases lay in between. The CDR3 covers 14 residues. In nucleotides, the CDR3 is TGTGCCAGCAACCTCCCCTCGAACAATCAGCCCCAGCATTTT. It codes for CASNLPSNNQPQHF.

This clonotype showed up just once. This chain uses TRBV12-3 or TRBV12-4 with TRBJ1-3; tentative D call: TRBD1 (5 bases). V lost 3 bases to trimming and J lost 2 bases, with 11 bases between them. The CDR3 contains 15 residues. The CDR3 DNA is TGTGCCAGCAGTTTGTTAGGGGAGCCTGGAAACACCATATATTTT. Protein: CASSLLGEPGNTIYF.

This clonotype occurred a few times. As DNA, the CDR3 is TGTGCCAGCAGTTACGGTCCCGCAGGGCGAGGGTACACCTTC. Its translation: CASSYGPAGRGYTF. The gene calls are TRBV6-5 and TRBJ1-2; D is possibly TRBD1 (5 bases). Germline V gene data show CDR1 as MNHEY and CDR2 as SVGAGI. The V and J ends lost 2 bases and 11 bases respectively, with 18 bases between them. The CDR3 covers 14 residues.

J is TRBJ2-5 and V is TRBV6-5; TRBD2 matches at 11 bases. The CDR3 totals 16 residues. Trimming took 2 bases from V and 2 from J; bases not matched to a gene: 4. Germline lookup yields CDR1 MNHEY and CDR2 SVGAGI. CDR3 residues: CASSYTGLAVQETQYF. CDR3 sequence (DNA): TGTGCCAGCAGTTACACGGGACTAGCGGTACAAGAGACCCAGTACTTC.

CDR3 nucleotide sequence: TGTGCCAGCAGTTTCGTCCTAGCGGGCACAGATACGCAGTATTTT. Its protein is CASSFVLAGTDTQYF. This chain joins TRBV12-3 or TRBV12-4 and TRBJ2-3; 7 nucleotides agree with TRBD2. V was pared by 3 bases and J by 1 base, with 4 bases of the junction left unmatched. This CDR3 region has 15 residues.

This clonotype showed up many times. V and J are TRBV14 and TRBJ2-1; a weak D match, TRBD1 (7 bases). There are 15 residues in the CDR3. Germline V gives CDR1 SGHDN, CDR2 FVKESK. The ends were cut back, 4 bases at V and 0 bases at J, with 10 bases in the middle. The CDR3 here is CASSPGGPSYNEQFF. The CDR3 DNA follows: TGTGCCAGCAGCCCAGGGGGGCCCTCCTACAATGAGCAGTTCTTC.

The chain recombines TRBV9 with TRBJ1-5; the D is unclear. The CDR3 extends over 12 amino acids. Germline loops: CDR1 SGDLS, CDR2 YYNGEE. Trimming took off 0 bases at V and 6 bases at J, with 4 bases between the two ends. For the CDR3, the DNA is TGTGCCAGCAGCGTAGGTCGTCAGCCCCAGCATTTT. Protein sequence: CASSVGRQPQHF.

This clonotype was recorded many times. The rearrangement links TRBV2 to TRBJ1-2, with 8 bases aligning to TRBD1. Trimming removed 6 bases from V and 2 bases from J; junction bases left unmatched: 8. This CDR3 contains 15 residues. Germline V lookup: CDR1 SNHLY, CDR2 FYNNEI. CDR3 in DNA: TGTGCCAGCAGCCAAGGACAGGGACTAAACTATGGCTACACCTTC. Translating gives CASSQGQGLNYGYTF.

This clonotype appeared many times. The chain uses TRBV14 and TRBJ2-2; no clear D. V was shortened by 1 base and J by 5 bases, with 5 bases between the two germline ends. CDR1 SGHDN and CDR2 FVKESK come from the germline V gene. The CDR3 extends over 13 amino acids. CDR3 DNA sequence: TGTGCCAGCAGCCAAGTTTATACCGGGGAGCTGTTTTTT. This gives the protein CASSQVYTGELFF. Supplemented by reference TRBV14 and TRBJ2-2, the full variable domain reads EAGVTQFPSHSVIEKGQTVTLRCDPISGHDNLYWYRRVMGKEIKFLLHFVKESKQDESGMPNNRFLAERTGGTYSTLKVQPAELEDSGVYFCASSQVYTGELFFGEGSRLTVL.

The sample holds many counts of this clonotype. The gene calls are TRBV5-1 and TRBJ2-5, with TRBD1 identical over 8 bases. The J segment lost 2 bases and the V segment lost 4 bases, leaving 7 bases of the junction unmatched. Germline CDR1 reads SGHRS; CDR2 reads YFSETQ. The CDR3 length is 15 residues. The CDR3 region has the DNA TGCGCCAGCAGCGAGCCAGGGGGCGGGCAAGAGACCCAGTACTTC. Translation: CASSEPGGGQETQYF.

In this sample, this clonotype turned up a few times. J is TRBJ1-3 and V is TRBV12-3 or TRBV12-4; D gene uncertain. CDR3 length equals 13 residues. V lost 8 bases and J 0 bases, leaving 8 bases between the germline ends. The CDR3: CASRRSSGNTIYF. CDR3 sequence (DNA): TGTGCCAGCCGAAGAAGCTCTGGAAACACCATATATTTT.

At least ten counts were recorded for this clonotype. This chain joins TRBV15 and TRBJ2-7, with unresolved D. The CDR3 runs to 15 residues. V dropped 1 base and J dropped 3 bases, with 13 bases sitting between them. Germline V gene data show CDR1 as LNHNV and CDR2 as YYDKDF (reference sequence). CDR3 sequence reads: CATSRAGSTNYEQYF. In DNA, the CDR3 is TGTGCCACCAGCAGAGCGGGCAGCACGAACTACGAGCAGTACTTC.

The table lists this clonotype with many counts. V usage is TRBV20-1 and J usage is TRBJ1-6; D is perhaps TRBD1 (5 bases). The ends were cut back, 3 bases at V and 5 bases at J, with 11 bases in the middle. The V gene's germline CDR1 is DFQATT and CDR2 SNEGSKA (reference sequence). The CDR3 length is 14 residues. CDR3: CSAREGRNNSPLHF. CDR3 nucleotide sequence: TGCAGTGCTAGGGAGGGACGGAATAATTCACCCCTCCACTTT.

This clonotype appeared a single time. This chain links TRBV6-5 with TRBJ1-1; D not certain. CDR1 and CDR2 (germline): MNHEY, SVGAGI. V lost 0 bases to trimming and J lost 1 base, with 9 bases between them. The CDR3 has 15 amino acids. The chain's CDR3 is CASSYSGFANTEAFF. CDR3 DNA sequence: TGTGCCAGCAGTTACTCGGGGTTCGCGAACACTGAAGCTTTCTTT.

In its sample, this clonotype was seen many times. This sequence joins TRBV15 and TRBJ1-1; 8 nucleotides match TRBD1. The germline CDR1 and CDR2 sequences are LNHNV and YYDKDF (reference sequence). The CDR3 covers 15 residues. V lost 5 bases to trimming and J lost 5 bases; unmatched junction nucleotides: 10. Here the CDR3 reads CATSPKNRGGTEAFF. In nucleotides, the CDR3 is TGTGCCACCAGCCCTAAAAACAGGGGGGGGACTGAAGCTTTCTTT. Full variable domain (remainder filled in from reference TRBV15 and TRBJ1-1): DAMVIQNPRYQVTQFGKPVTLSCSQTLNHNVMYWYQQKSSQAPKLLFHYYDKDFNNEADTPDNFQSRRPNTSFCFLDIRSPGLGDTAMYLCATSPKNRGGTEAFFGQGTRLTVV.

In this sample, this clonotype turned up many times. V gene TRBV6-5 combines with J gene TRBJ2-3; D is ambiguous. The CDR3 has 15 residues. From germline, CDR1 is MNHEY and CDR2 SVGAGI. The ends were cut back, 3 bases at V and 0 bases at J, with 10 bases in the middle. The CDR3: CASSYRASSTDTQYF. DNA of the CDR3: TGTGCCAGCAGTTATCGGGCCTCTAGCACAGATACGCAGTATTTT.

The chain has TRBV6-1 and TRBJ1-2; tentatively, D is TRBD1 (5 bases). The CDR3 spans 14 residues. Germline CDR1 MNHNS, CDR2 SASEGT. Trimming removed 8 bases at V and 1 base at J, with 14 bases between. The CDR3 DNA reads TGTGCCAGCCCAGGAGGGGCATTTAACTATGGCTACACCTTC. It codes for CASPGGAFNYGYTF.

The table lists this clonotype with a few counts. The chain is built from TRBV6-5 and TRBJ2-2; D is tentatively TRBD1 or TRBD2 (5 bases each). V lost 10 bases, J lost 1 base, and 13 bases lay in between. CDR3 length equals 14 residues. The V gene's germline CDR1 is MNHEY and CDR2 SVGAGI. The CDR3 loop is CATWDGWNTGELFF. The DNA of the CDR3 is TGTGCCACCTGGGACGGATGGAACACCGGGGAGCTGTTTTTT.

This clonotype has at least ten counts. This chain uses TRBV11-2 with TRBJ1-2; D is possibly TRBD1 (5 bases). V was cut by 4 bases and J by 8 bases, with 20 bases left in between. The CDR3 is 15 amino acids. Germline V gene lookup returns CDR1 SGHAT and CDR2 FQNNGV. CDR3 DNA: TGTGCCAGCAGCTCAACGACCACAGGAGAACAAGGCTACACCTTC. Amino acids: CASSSTTTGEQGYTF.

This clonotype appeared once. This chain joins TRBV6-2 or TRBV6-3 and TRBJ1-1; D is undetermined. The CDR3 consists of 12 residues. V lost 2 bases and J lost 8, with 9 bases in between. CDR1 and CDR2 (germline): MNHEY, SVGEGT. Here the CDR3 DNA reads TGTGCCAGCAGTTACATGAAGAACGAAGCTTTCTTT. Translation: CASSYMKNEAFF.

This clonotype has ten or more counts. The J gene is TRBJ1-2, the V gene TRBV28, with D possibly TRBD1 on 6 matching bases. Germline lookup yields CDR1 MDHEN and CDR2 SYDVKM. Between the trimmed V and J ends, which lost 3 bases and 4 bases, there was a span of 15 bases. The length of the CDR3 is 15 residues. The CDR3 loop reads CASSFPQQGSYGYTF. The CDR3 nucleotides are TGTGCCAGCAGTTTCCCCCAACAGGGCTCCTATGGCTACACCTTC.

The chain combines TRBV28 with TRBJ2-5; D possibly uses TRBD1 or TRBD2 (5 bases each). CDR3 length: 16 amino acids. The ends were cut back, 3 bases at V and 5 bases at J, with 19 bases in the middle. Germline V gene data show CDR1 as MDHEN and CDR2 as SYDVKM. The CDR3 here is CASSFRTGGGRETQYF. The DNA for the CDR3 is TGTGCCAGCAGTTTTAGGACTGGGGGTGGTCGGGAGACCCAGTACTTC.

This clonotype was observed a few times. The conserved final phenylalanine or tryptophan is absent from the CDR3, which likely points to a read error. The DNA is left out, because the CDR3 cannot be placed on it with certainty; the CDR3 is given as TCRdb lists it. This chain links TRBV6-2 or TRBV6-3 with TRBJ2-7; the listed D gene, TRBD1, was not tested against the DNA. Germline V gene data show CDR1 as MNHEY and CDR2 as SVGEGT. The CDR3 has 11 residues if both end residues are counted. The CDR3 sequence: CASSGGTHWYL.

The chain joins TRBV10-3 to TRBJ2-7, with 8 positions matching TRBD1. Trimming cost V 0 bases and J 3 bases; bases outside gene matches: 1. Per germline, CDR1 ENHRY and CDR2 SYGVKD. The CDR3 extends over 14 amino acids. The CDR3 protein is CAISESDRVYEQYF. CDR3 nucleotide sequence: TGTGCCATCAGTGAGTCGGACAGGGTCTACGAGCAGTACTTC.

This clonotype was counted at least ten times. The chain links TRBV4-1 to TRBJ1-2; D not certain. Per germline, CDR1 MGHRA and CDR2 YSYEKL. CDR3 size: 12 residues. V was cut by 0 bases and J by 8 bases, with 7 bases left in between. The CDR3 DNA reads TGCGCCAGCAGCCAAGATCATAAAGGCTACACCTTC. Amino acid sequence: CASSQDHKGYTF.

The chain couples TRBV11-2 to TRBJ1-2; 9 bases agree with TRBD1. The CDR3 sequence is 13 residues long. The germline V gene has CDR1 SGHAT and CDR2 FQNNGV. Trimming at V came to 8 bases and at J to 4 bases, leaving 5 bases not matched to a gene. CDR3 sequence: CASRTGDGYGYTF. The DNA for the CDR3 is TGTGCCAGCCGGACAGGGGACGGCTATGGCTACACCTTC.

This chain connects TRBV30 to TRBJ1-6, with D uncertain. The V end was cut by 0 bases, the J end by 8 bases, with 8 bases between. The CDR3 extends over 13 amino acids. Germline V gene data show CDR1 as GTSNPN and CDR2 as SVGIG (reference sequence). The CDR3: CAWSVRKDSPLHF. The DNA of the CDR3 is TGTGCCTGGAGTGTACGTAAGGATTCACCCCTCCACTTT. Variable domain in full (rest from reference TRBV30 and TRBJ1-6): SQTIHQWPATLVQPVGSPLSLECTVEGTSNPNLYWYRQAAGRGLQLLFYSVGIGQISSEVPQNLSASRPQDRQFILSSKKLLLSDSGFYLCAWSVRKDSPLHFGNGTRLTVT.

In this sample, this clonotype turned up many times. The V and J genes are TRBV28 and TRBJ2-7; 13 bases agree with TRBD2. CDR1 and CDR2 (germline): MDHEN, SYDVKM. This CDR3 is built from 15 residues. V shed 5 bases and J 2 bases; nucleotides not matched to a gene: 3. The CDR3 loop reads CASSKTSGGTYEQYF. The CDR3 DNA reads TGTGCCAGCAGTAAGACTAGCGGGGGGACCTACGAGCAGTACTTC. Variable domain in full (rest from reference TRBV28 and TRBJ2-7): DVKVTQSSRYLVKRTGEKVFLECVQDMDHENMFWYRQDPGLGLRLIYFSYDVKMKEKGDIPEGYSVSREKKERFSLILESASTNQTSMYLCASSKTSGGTYEQYFGPGTRLTVT.

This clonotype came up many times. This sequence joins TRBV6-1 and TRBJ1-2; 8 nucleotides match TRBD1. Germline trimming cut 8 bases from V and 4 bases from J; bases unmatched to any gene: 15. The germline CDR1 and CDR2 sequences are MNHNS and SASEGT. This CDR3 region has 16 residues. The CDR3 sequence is CASRGSTGTGSYGYTF. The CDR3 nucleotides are TGTGCCAGCCGTGGTTCAACCGGGACAGGCTCCTATGGCTACACCTTC.

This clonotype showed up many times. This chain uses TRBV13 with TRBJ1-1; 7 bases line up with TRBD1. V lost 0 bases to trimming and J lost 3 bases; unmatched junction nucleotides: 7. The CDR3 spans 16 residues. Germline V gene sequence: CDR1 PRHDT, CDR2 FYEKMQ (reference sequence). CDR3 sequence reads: CASSLGLTGKDTEAFF. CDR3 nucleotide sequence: TGTGCCAGCAGCTTAGGCCTGACAGGGAAAGACACTGAAGCTTTCTTT.